The following is a T cell receptor (beta chain) sequence with its context. V lost 5 bases to trimming and J lost 5 bases, with 19 bases between them. The V gene's germline CDR1 is MDHEN and CDR2 SYDVKM. The CDR3 has 16 amino acids. This sample is part of a study of cytomegalovirus exposure and HLA in healthy donors. PCR primers comprised 60 Vbeta and 13 Jbeta primers. This table comes from immunoSEQ multiplex PCR, and its TCRdb copy is limited to in-frame clones, with some not included. Of almost 200,000 clones in the sample, just over 75% were seen once. This receptor was taken from a man between 25 and 39 years old in good health and CMV-seronegative. The chain combines TRBV28 with TRBJ2-1; D may be TRBD2 (6 bases). Sequences were obtained from PBMCs. The CDR3 DNA sequence: TGTGCCAGCAGTGCCGGGGCGGTCGGCGGGAACAATGAGCAGTTCTTC. Its protein product is CASSAGAVGGNNEQFF.